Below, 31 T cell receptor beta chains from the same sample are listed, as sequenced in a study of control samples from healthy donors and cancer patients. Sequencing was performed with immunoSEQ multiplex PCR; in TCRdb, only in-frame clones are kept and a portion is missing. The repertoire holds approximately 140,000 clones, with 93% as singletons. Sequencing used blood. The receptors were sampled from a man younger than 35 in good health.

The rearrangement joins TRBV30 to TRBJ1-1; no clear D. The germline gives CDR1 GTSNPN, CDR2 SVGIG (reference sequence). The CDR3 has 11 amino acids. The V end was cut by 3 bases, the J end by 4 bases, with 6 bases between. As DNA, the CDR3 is TGTGCCTGGAGGGATCTCACTGAAGCTTTCTTT. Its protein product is CAWRDLTEAFF.

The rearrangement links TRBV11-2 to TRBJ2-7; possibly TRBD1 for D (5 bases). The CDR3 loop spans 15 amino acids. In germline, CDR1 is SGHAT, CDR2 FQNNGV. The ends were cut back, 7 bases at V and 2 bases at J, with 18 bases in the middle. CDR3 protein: CASTLQGLKPYEQYF. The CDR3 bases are TGTGCCAGCACACTCCAGGGTCTTAAGCCCTACGAGCAGTACTTC.

CDR3 nucleotide sequence: TGTGCCAGCAGTTACGCGGTAGGACACAATGAGCAGTTCTTC. Residues: CASSYAVGHNEQFF. The V gene is TRBV6-2 or TRBV6-3, the J gene TRBJ2-1; D gene unclear. Trimming stripped 2 bases from V and 5 bases from J, with 10 bases between. The CDR3 contains 14 residues. Germline V gives CDR1 MNHEY, CDR2 SVGEGT.

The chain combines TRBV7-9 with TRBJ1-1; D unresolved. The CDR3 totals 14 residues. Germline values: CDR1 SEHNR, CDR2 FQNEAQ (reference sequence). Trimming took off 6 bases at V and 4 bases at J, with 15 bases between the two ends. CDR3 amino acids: CASSQLSGGTEAFF. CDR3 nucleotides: TGTGCCAGCAGTCAACTCAGCGGAGGCACTGAAGCTTTCTTT.

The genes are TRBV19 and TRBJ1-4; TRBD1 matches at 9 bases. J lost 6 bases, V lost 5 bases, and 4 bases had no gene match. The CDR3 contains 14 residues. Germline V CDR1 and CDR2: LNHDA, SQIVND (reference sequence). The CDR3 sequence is CASSHRGRHEKLFF. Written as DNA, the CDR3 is TGTGCCAGTAGTCACAGGGGGCGGCATGAAAAACTGTTTTTT.

CDR3 in amino acids: CASRRVGQQIRYNEQFF. DNA of the CDR3: TGCGCCAGCAGGAGGGTGGGACAGCAAATCAGGTACAATGAGCAGTTCTTC. The chain links TRBV10-1 to TRBJ2-1; 7 nucleotides align to TRBD1. Germline assignment: CDR1 WNHNN and CDR2 SYGVQD (reference sequence). V lost 6 bases and J lost 4; bases outside the gene matches: 15. The CDR3 totals 17 residues.

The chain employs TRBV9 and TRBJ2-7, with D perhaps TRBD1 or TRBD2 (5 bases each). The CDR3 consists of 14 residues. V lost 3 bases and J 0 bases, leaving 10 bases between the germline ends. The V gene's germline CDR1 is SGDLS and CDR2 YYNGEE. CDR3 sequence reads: CASSGRDGSYEQYF. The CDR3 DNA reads TGTGCCAGCAGCGGCCGGGACGGCTCCTACGAGCAGTACTTC.

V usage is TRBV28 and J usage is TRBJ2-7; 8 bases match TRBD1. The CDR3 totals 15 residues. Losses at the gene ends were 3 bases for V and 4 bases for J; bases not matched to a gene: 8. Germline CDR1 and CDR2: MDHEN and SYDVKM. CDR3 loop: CASSFPAGQGYEQYF. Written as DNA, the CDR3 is TGTGCCAGCAGTTTCCCCGCAGGACAGGGTTACGAGCAGTACTTC.

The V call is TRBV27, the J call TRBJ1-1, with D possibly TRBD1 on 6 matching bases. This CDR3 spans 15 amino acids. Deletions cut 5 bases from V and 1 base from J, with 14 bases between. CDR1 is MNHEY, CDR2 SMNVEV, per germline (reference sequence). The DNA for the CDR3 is TGTGCCAGCAGTCTAGGGGGACTTCAGAACACTGAAGCTTTCTTT. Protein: CASSLGGLQNTEAFF.

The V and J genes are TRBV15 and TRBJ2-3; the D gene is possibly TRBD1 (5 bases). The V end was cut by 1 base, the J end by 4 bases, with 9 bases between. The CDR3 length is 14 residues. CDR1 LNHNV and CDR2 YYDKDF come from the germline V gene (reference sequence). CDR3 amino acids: CATSRGGTADTQYF. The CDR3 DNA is TGTGCCACCAGCAGAGGGGGCACCGCAGATACGCAGTATTTT.

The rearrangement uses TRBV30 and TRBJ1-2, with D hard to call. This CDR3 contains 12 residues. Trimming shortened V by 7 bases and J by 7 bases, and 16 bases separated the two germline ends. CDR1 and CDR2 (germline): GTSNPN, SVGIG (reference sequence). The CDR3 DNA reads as TGTGCCTTCTACGGGAGGCTGGGTGGCTACACCTTC. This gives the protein CAFYGRLGGYTF.

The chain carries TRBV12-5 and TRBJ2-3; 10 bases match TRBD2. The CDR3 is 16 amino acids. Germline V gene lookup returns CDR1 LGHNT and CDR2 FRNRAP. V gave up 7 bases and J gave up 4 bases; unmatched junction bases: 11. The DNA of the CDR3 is TGTGCTAGTGCCCGTCGTACTAGCGGGGCCGCAGATACGCAGTATTTT. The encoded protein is CASARRTSGAADTQYF.

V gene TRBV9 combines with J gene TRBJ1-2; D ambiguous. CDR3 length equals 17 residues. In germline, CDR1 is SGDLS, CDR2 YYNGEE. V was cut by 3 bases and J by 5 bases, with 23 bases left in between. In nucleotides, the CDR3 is TGTGCCAGCAGCGATACTTTTTTAGGGCAGTTGAGTTATGGCTACACCTTC. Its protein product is CASSDTFLGQLSYGYTF.

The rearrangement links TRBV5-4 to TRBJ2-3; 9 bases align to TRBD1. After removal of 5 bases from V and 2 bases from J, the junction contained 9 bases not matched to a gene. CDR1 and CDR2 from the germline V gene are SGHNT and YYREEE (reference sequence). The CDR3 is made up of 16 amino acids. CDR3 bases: TGTGCCAGCAGATTCGGAGGACAGGGGCCCACAGATACGCAGTATTTT. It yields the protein CASRFGGQGPTDTQYF. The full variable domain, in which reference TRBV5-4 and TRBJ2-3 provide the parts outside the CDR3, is ETGVTQSPTHLIKTRGQQVTLRCSSQSGHNTVSWYQQALGQGPQFIFQYYREEENGRGNFPPRFSGLQFPNYSSELNVNALELDDSALYLCASRFGGQGPTDTQYFGPGTRLTVL.

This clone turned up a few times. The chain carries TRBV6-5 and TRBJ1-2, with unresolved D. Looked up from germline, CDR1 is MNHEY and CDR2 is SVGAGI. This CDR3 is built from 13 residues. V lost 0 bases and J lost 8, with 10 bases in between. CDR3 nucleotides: TGTGCCAGCAGTTACTCGTTTGAGAAGGGCTACACCTTC. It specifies CASSYSFEKGYTF.

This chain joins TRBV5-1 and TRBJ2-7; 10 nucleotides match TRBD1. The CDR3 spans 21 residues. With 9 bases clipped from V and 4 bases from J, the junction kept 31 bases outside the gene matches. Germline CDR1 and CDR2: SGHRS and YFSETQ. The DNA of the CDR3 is TGCGCCAAATTTAAGAAAAACCGGGGGACAGGGGCCCTGTTAGGGTTTTACGAGCAGTACTTC. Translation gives CAKFKKNRGTGALLGFYEQYF.

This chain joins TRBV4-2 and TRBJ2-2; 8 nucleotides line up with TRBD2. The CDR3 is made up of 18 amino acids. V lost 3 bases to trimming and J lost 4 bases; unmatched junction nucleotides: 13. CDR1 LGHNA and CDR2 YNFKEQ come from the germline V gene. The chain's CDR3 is CASSQRRSGSRGTGELFF. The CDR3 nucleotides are TGTGCCAGCAGCCAGCGGAGGAGCGGGAGTCGAGGCACCGGGGAGCTGTTTTTT.

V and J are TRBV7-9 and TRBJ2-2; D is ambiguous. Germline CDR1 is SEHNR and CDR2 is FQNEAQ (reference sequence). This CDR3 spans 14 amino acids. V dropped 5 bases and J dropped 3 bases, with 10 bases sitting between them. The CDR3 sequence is CASSAAWDTGELFF. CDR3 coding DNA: TGTGCCAGCAGCGCAGCCTGGGACACCGGGGAGCTGTTTTTT.

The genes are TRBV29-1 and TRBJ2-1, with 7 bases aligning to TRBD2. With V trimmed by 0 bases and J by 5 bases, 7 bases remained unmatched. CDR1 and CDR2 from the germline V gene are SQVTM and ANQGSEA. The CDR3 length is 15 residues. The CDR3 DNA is TGCAGCGTTGAAGAGCCAAGCGGGGCCGACAATGAGCAGTTCTTC. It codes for CSVEEPSGADNEQFF.

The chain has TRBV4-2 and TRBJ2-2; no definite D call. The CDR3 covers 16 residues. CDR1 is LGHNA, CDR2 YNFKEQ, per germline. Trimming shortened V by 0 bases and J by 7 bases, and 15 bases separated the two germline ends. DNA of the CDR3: TGTGCCAGCAGCCAAGATCGAGAACTTAGCTTCGGGGAGCTGTTTTTT. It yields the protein CASSQDRELSFGELFF.

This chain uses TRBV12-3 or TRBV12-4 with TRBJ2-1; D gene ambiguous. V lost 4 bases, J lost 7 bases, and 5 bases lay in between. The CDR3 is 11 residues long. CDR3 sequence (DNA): TGTGCCAGCAGTTATTCGAATGAGCAGTTCTTC. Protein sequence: CASSYSNEQFF.

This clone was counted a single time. CDR3 residues: CASSPDRGFQPQHF. CDR3 sequence (DNA): TGTGCCAGCAGCCCAGACAGGGGCTTTCAGCCCCAGCATTTT. The chain has TRBV6-6 and TRBJ1-5; TRBD1 aligns across 8 bases. The trim removed 6 bases at V and 6 bases at J, leaving 7 bases unmatched. CDR3 length equals 14 residues. Per the germline V gene, CDR1 is MNHNY and CDR2 is SVGAGI (reference sequence).

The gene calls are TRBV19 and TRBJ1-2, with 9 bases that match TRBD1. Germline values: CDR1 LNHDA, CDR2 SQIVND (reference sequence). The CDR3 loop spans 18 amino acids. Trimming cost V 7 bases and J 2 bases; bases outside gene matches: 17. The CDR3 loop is CASTLSPSTGGRNYGYTF. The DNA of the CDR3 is TGTGCCAGTACCCTCTCGCCGTCTACAGGGGGCCGAAACTATGGCTACACCTTC.

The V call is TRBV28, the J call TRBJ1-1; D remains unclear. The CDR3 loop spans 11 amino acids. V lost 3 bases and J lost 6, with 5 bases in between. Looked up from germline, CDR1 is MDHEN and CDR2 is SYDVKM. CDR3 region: CASSFPPEAFF. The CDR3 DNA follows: TGTGCCAGCAGTTTCCCGCCTGAAGCTTTCTTT.

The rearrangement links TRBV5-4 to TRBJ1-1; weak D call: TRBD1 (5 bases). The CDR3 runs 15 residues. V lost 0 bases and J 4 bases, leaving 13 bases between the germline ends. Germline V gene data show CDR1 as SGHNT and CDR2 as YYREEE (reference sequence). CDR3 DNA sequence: TGTGCCAGCAGCTTGGCCCGGGGGTTGCCCACTGAAGCTTTCTTT. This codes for CASSLARGLPTEAFF.

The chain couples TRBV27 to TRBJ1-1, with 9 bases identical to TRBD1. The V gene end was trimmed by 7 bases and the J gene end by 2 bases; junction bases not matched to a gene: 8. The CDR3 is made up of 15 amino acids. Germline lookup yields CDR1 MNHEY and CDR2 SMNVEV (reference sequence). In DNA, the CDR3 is TGTGCCAGCAAAAGAGCGACAGGGGGAAACACTGAAGCTTTCTTT. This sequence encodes CASKRATGGNTEAFF.

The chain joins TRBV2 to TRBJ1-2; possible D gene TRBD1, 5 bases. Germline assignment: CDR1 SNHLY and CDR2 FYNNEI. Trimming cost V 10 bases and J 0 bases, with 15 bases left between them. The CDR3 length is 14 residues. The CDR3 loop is CATVEQAANYGYTF. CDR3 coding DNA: TGTGCCACCGTAGAACAGGCAGCTAACTATGGCTACACCTTC.

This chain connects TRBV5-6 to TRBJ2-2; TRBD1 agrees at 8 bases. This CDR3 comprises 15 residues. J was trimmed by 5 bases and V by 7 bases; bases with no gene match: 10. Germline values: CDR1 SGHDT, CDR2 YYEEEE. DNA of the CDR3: TGTGCCAGCGGTCGGACAGGGCTGACAACCGGGGAGCTGTTTTTT. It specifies CASGRTGLTTGELFF.

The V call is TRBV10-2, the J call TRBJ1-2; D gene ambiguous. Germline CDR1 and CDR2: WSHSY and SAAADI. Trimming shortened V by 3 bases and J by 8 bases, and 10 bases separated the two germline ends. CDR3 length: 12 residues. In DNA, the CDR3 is TGCGCCAGCAGTGAAGGGAGCCGGGGCTACACCTTC. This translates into CASSEGSRGYTF.

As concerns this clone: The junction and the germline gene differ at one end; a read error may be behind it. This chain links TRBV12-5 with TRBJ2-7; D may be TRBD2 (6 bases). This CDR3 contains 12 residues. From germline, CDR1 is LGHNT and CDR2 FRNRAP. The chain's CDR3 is CASGLNRDSQDF. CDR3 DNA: TGTGCTAGTGGTCTAAACCGGGACTCCCAGGACTTC. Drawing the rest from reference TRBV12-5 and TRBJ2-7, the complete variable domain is DARVTQTPRHKVTEMGQEVTMRCQPILGHNTVFWYRQTMMQGLELLAYFRNRAPLDDSGMPKDRFSAEMPDATLATLKIQPSEPRDSAVYFCASGLNRDSQDFGPGTRLTVT.

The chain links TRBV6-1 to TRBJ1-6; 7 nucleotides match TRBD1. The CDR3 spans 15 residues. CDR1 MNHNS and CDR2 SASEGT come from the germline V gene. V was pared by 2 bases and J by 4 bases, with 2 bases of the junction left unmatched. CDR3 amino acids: CASSEWGQYNSPLHF. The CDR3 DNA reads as TGTGCCAGCAGTGAATGGGGACAGTATAATTCACCCCTCCACTTT.